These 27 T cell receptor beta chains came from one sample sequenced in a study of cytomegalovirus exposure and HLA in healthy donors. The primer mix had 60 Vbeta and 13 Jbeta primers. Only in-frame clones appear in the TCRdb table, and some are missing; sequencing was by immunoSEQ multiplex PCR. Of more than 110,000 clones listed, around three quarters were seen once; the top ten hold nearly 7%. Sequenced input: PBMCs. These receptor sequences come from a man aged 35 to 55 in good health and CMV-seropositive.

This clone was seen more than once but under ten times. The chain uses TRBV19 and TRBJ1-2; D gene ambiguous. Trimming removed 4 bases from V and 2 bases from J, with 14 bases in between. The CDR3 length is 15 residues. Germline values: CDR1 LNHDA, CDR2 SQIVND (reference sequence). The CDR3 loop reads CASSNGLPGNYGYTF. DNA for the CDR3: TGTGCCAGTAGTAATGGCCTTCCGGGGAACTATGGCTACACCTTC.

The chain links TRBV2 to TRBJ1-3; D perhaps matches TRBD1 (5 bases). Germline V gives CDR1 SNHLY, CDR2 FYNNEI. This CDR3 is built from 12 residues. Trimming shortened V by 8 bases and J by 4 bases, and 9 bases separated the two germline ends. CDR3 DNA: TGTGCCAGCGGGCCAGGGGGAAACACCATATATTTT. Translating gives CASGPGGNTIYF.

Written as DNA, the CDR3 is TGTGCCAGTCTAAAAGAAGGGACAGGGGCCAGGGGGCGTGAAAAACTGTTTTTT. This gives the protein CASLKEGTGARGREKLFF. The V and J genes are TRBV2 and TRBJ1-4, with 10 bases identical to TRBD1. In germline, CDR1 is SNHLY, CDR2 FYNNEI. The length of the CDR3 is 18 residues. The ends lost 9 bases at V and 7 bases at J; junction bases unmatched: 20.

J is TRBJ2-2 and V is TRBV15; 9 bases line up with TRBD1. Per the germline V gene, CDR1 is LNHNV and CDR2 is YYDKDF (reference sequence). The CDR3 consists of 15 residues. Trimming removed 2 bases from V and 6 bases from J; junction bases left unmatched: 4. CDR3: CATSRPGQGSGELFF. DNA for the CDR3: TGTGCCACCAGCAGACCGGGACAGGGTTCCGGGGAGCTGTTTTTT.

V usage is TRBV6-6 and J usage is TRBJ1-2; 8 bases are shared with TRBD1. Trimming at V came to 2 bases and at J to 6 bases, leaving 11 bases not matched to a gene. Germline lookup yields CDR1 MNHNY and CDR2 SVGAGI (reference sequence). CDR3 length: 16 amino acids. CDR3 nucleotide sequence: TGTGCCAGCAGTTACCCCCGGGACAGGTGGTCGAATGGCTACACCTTC. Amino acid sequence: CASSYPRDRWSNGYTF.

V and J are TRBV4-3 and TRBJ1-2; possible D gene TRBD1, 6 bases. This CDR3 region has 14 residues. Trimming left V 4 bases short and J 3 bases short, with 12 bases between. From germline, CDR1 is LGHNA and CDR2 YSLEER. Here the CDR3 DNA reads TGCGCCAGCAGCCCGAGGGGGGGTCACTATGGCTACACCTTC. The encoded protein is CASSPRGGHYGYTF.

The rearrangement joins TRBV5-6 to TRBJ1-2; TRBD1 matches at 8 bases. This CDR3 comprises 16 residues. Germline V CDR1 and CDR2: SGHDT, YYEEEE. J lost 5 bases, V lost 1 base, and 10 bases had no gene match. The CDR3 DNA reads TGTGCCAGCAGCTTGTTGGGCATGGACAGGGAGTATGGCTACACCTTC. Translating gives CASSLLGMDREYGYTF.

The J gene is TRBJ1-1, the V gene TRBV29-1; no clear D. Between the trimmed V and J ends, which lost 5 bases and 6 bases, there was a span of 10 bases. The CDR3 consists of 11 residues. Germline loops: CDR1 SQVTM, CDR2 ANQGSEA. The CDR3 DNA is TGCAGCGTTTCGCCCGGGGCTGAAGCTTTCTTT. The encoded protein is CSVSPGAEAFF.

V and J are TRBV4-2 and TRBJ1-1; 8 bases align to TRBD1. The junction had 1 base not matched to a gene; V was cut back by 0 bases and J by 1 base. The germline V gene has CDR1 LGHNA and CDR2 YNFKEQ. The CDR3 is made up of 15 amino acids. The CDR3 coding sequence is TGTGCCAGCAGCCAAGAAGACAGGGGGAACACTGAAGCTTTCTTT. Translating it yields CASSQEDRGNTEAFF.

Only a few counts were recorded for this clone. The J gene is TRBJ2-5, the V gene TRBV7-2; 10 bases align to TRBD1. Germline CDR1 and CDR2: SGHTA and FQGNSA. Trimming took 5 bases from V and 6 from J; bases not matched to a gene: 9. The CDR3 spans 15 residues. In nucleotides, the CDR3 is TGTGCCAGCAGCCTGGACAGGGGGATCAAAAAGACCCAGTACTTC. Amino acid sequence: CASSLDRGIKKTQYF.

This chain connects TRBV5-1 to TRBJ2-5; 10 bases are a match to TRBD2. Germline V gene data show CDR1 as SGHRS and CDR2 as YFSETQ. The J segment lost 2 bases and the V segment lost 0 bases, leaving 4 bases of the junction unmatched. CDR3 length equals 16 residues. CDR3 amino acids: CASSLGSTSGQETQYF. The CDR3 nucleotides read TGCGCCAGCAGCTTGGGTTCGACTAGCGGGCAAGAGACCCAGTACTTC.

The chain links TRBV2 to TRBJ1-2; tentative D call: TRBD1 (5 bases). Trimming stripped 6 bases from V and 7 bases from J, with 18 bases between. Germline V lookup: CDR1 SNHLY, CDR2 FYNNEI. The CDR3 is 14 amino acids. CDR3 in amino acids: CASRSGGSHSGYTF. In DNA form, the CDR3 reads TGTGCCAGCAGGTCCGGGGGGTCCCATAGTGGCTACACCTTC. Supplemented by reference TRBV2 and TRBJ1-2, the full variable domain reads EPEVTQTPSHQVTQMGQEVILRCVPISNHLYFYWYRQILGQKVEFLVSFYNNEISEKSEIFDDQFSVERPDGSNFTLKIRSTKLEDSAMYFCASRSGGSHSGYTFGSGTRLTVV.

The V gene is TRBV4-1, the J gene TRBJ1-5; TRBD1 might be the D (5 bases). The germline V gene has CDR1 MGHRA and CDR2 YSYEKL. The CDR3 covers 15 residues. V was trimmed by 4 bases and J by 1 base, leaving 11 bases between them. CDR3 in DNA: TGCGCCAGCAGCCTCTTATACAGGAGCAATCAGCCCCAGCATTTT. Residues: CASSLLYRSNQPQHF.

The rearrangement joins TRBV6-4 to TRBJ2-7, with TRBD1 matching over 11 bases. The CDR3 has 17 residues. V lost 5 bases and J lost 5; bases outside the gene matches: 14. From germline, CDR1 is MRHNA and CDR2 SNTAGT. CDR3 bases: TGTGCCAGCAGTCCTTTGGCCGGGGACAGGGGGGCAAACGAGCAGTACTTC. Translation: CASSPLAGDRGANEQYF.

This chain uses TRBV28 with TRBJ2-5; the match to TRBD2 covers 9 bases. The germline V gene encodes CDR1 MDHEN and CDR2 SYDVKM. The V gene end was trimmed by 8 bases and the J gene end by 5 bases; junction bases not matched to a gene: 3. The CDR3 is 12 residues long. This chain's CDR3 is CASGGLAETQYF. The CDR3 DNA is TGTGCCAGCGGTGGACTAGCGGAGACCCAGTACTTC. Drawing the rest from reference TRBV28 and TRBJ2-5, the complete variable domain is DVKVTQSSRYLVKRTGEKVFLECVQDMDHENMFWYRQDPGLGLRLIYFSYDVKMKEKGDIPEGYSVSREKKERFSLILESASTNQTSMYLCASGGLAETQYFGPGTRLLVL.

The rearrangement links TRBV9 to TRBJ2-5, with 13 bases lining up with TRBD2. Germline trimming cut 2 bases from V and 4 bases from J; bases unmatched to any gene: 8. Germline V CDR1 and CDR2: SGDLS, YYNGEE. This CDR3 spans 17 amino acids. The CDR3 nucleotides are TGTGCCAGCAGCGTTGGGGGACTAGCGGGATTGGGAGAGACCCAGTACTTC. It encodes CASSVGGLAGLGETQYF.

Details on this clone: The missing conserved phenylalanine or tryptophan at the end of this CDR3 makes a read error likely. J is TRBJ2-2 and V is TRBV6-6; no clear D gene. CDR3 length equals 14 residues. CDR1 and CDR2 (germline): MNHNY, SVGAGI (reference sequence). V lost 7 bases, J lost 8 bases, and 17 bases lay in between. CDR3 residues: CASILTGLGGELFL. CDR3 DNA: TGTGCCAGCATCCTCACGGGTTTAGGAGGGGAGCTGTTTCTT.

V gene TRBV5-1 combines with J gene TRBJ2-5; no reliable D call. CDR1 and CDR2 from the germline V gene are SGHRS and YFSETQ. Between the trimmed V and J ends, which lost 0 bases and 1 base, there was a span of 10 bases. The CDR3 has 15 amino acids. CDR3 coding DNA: TGCGCCAGCAGCTTGGTCCAGAACCCCCAAGAGACCCAGTACTTC. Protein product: CASSLVQNPQETQYF.

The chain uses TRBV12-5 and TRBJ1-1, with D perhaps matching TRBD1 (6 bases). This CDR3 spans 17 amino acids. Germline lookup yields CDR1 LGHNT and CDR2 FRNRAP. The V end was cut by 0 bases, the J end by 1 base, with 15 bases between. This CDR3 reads CASGLVRGGGANTEAFF. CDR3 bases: TGTGCTAGTGGTTTGGTACGAGGGGGAGGGGCGAACACTGAAGCTTTCTTT.

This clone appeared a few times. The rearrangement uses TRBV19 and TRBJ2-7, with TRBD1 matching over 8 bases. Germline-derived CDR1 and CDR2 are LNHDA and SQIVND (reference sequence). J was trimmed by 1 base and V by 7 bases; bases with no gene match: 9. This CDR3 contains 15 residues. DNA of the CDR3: TGTGCCAGTACCTCCGGGACAGGCTTTTCCTACGAGCAGTACTTC. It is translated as CASTSGTGFSYEQYF.

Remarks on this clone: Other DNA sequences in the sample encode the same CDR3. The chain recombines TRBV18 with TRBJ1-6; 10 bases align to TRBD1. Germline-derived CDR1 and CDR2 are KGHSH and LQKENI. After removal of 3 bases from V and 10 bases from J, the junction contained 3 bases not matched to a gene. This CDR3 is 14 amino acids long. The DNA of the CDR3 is TGTGCCAGCTCACCGGGACAGGGGACATCACCCCTCCACTTT. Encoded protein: CASSPGQGTSPLHF.

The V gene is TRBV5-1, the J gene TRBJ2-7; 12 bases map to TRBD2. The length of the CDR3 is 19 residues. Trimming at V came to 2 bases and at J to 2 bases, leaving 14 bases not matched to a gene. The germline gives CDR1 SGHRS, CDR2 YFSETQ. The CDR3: CASSFGLAGSNGPTYEQYF. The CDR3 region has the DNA TGCGCCAGCAGCTTCGGACTAGCGGGATCAAATGGTCCCACCTACGAGCAGTACTTC.

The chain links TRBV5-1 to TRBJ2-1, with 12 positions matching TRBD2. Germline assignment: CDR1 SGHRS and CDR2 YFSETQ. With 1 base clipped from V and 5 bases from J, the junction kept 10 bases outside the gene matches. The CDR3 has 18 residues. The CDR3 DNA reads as TGCGCCAGCAGCTTGTTGCCCGCTCTAGCGGGGGGGAACAATGAGCAGTTCTTC. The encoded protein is CASSLLPALAGGNNEQFF.

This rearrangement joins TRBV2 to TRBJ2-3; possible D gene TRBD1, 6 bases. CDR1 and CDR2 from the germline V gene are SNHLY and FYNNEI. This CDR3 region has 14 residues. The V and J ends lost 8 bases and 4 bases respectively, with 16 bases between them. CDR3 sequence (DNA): TGTGCCAGCCTCCTAGTGAGGACAGCAGATACGCAGTATTTT. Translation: CASLLVRTADTQYF.

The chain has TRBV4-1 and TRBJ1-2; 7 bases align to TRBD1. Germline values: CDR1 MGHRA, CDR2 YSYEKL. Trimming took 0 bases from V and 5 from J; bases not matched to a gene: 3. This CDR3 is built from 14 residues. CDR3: CASSQERGQYGYTF. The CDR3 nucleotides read TGCGCCAGCAGCCAAGAAAGGGGACAGTATGGCTACACCTTC.

CDR3 bases: TGTGCCAGCAGCCAGGGAACCGGGACAGGGGGCCGCTACGAGCAGTACTTC. Encoded protein: CASSQGTGTGGRYEQYF. This chain uses TRBV4-2 with TRBJ2-7, with 12 bases identical to TRBD1. With 3 bases clipped from V and 3 bases from J, the junction kept 9 bases outside the gene matches. Germline V CDR1 and CDR2: LGHNA, YNFKEQ. There are 17 residues in the CDR3.

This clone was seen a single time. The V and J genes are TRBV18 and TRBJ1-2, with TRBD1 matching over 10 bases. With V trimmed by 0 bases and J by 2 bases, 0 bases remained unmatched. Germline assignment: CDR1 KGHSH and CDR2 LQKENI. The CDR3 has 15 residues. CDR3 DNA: TGTGCCAGCTCACCACCGGGACAGGGGAACTATGGCTACACCTTC. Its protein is CASSPPGQGNYGYTF.